This T cell receptor (beta chain) emerged from a study of blood T cell repertoires in COVID-19. The overall study: Samples came from the United States, Italy and Spain, spanning acute and convalescent COVID-19. T cells, B-cell-depleted T cells, or PBMCs provided the cDNA or gDNA that served as material.

In the original workflow: Estimation of nucleated cell counts relied on the amplification of reference gene primers. TCRdb keeps only in-frame clones here, not all; method: immunoSEQ multiplex PCR. That table gives V, J and clone size, and the DNA gave D and trimming. The table records about 220,000 clones, about 85% of them present only once. Trimming left V 8 bases short and J 10 bases short, with 15 bases between. CDR1 MDHEN and CDR2 SYDVKM come from the germline V gene. The CDR3 is made up of 13 amino acids. This TCR was sampled from a man aged 25 to 45 with active or convalescent COVID-19. The chain combines TRBV28 with TRBJ1-6; D might be TRBD1 (6 bases). The sequenced material came from peripheral blood. CDR3: CASGSGVLSPLHF. The CDR3 nucleotides are TGTGCCAGCGGGTCAGGGGTGTTGTCACCCCTCCACTTT.